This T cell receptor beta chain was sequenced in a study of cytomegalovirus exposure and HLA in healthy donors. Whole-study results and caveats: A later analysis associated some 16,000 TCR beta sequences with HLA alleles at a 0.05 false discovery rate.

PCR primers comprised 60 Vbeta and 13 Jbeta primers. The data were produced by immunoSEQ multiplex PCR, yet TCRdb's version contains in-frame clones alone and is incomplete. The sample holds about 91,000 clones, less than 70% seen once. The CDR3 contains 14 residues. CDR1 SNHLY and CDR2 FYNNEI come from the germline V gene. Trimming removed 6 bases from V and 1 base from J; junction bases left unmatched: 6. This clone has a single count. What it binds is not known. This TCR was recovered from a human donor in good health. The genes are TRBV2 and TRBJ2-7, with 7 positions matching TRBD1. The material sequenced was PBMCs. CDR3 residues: CASSTDRVSYEQYF. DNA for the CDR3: TGTGCCAGCAGCACAGACAGGGTATCCTACGAGCAGTACTTC.